Below are 24 T cell receptor beta chains sequenced from a single sample in a study of T cell responses to AZD1222 COVID-19 vaccine. Sequencing was performed with immunoSEQ multiplex PCR; in TCRdb, only in-frame clones are kept and a portion is missing. The table shows over 100,000 clones, with over 80% occurring only once. Sequenced here: peripheral blood, sampled on day 0 of AZD1222 vaccination. These receptor sequences come from an adult in good health.

This clone has a handful of counts. The V and J genes are TRBV3-1 (or the pseudogene TRBV3-2) and TRBJ1-2; D may be TRBD1 (5 bases). This CDR3 spans 15 amino acids. V was pared by 5 bases and J by 4 bases, with 17 bases between. Germline CDR1 reads LGHDT; CDR2 reads YNNKEL (reference sequence). CDR3 DNA sequence: TGTGCCAGCAGCTTGGGGGTAGGGGCCCGCTATGGCTACACCTTC. This gives the protein CASSLGVGARYGYTF.

A single count supports this clone. The rearrangement joins TRBV7-2 to TRBJ1-6; D not certain. The CDR3 sequence is 16 residues long. Trimming cost V 2 bases and J 0 bases, with 8 bases left between them. The V gene's germline CDR1 is SGHTA and CDR2 FQGNSA. The CDR3 nucleotides are TGTGCCAGCAGCTTAAGGTGGATCTCCTATAATTCACCCCTCCACTTT. It encodes CASSLRWISYNSPLHF. The whole variable domain, filled in from reference TRBV7-2 and TRBJ1-6, reads GAGVSQSPSNKVTEKGKDVELRCDPISGHTALYWYRQSLGQGLEFLIYFQGNSAPDKSGLPSDRFSAERTGGSVSTLTIQRTQQEDSAVYLCASSLRWISYNSPLHFGNGTRLTVT.

V is TRBV18 and J is TRBJ1-1; unclear D gene. V was cut by 2 bases and J by 5 bases, with 9 bases left in between. The CDR3 runs to 13 residues. The germline gives CDR1 KGHSH, CDR2 LQKENI. CDR3 sequence (DNA): TGTGCCAGCTCACCAGCGATTTATACTGAAGCTTTCTTT. Amino acids: CASSPAIYTEAFF.

The V gene is TRBV9, the J gene TRBJ2-3; D is possibly TRBD2 (7 bases). V was cut by 4 bases and J by 1 base, with 13 bases left in between. Germline V gives CDR1 SGDLS, CDR2 YYNGEE. The CDR3 runs 15 residues. CDR3: CASSFKGGGTDTQYF. The CDR3 DNA reads TGTGCCAGCAGCTTCAAGGGGGGGGGCACAGATACGCAGTATTTT.

V usage is TRBV5-5 and J usage is TRBJ2-3; D is unclear. Trimming removed 0 bases from V and 3 bases from J, with 8 bases in between. The germline CDR1 and CDR2 sequences are SGHKS and YYEKEE (reference sequence). The CDR3 contains 14 residues. As DNA, the CDR3 is TGTGCCAGCAGCTTGGACCCCGGGACAGATACGCAGTATTTT. Encoded protein: CASSLDPGTDTQYF.

The rearrangement uses TRBV28 and TRBJ2-7; D unresolved. This CDR3 spans 13 amino acids. CDR1 is MDHEN, CDR2 SYDVKM, per germline. V lost 3 bases, J lost 3 bases, and 9 bases lay in between. CDR3 coding DNA: TGTGCCAGCAGTTTGGTCGGCCACTACGAGCAGTACTTC. As protein: CASSLVGHYEQYF. Complete variable domain (other parts from reference TRBV28 and TRBJ2-7): DVKVTQSSRYLVKRTGEKVFLECVQDMDHENMFWYRQDPGLGLRLIYFSYDVKMKEKGDIPEGYSVSREKKERFSLILESASTNQTSMYLCASSLVGHYEQYFGPGTRLTVT.

This rearrangement joins TRBV19 to TRBJ1-2, with TRBD1 identical over 8 bases. The V gene end was trimmed by 3 bases and the J gene end by 8 bases; junction bases not matched to a gene: 8. The CDR3 length is 14 residues. Per the germline V gene, CDR1 is LNHDA and CDR2 is SQIVND (reference sequence). The CDR3 spells CASSISDRGVGYTF. CDR3 DNA sequence: TGTGCCAGTAGTATCTCCGACAGGGGTGTCGGCTACACCTTC.

The chain uses TRBV19 and TRBJ1-1, with D perhaps TRBD1 (5 bases). The V gene lost 8 bases and the J gene lost 4 bases, with 17 bases spanning the gap. Germline assignment: CDR1 LNHDA and CDR2 SQIVND (reference sequence). There are 14 residues in the CDR3. The CDR3 DNA reads as TGTGCCAGTGGCCCTACAGGTAGGGTCACTGAAGCTTTCTTT. This codes for CASGPTGRVTEAFF.

This CDR3 is CASSYAGTNTDTQYF. CDR3 coding DNA: TGTGCCAGCAGTTACGCCGGGACTAACACAGATACGCAGTATTTT. The chain has TRBV6-5 and TRBJ2-3; 7 positions match TRBD2. Germline trimming cut 2 bases from V and 2 bases from J; bases unmatched to any gene: 4. The CDR3 extends over 15 amino acids. Per the germline V gene, CDR1 is MNHEY and CDR2 is SVGAGI.

The chain recombines TRBV7-9 with TRBJ1-5, with D uncertain. Germline V gives CDR1 SEHNR, CDR2 FQNEAQ (reference sequence). CDR3 size: 15 residues. V was shortened by 1 base and J by 3 bases, with 10 bases between the two germline ends. The CDR3 loop reads CASSLGDGPNQPQHF. Here the CDR3 DNA reads TGTGCCAGCAGCTTAGGTGACGGCCCCAATCAGCCCCAGCATTTT.

The chain recombines TRBV2 with TRBJ2-6; TRBD1 or TRBD2 may be the D gene (5 bases each). The CDR3 is made up of 17 amino acids. Trimming took 9 bases from V and 0 from J, leaving 18 bases between them. Germline V gene sequence: CDR1 SNHLY, CDR2 FYNNEI. The CDR3: CARTRDGPFSGANVLTF. CDR3 DNA sequence: TGTGCCAGAACCCGGGACGGCCCATTCTCTGGGGCCAACGTCCTGACTTTC.

The chain combines TRBV13 with TRBJ2-5, with unresolved D. Trimming shortened V by 5 bases and J by 1 base, and 17 bases separated the two germline ends. This CDR3 has 16 amino acids. The germline V gene has CDR1 PRHDT and CDR2 FYEKMQ (reference sequence). The CDR3 protein is CASSPRVVQIQETQYF. CDR3 nucleotides: TGTGCCAGCAGCCCCCGCGTAGTACAGATCCAAGAGACCCAGTACTTC.

This rearrangement joins TRBV13 to TRBJ2-7, with D tentatively TRBD1 (6 bases). The CDR3 extends over 17 amino acids. Germline values: CDR1 PRHDT, CDR2 FYEKMQ (reference sequence). The ends were cut back, 0 bases at V and 2 bases at J, with 17 bases in the middle. The CDR3 DNA reads TGTGCCAGCAGCTTAGGCTTGTTAGAGGGACAACCCTACGAGCAGTACTTC. This encodes CASSLGLLEGQPYEQYF.

This chain links TRBV7-2 with TRBJ1-2, with 10 bases fitting TRBD1. With 5 bases clipped from V and 4 bases from J, the junction kept 10 bases outside the gene matches. From germline, CDR1 is SGHTA and CDR2 FQGNSA. This CDR3 has 16 residues. CDR3 nucleotide sequence: TGTGCCAGCAGCCTCCGGCGACAGGGGGCTGGCTATGGCTACACCTTC. Protein: CASSLRRQGAGYGYTF.

The CDR3 here is CASSYSGLSGNTIYF. The CDR3 DNA reads TGTGCCAGCAGTTACTCGGGGCTCTCTGGAAACACCATATATTTT. The chain uses TRBV6-5 and TRBJ1-3; perhaps TRBD1 as D (5 bases). V was clipped by 0 bases and J by 0 bases, with 6 bases between them. Per the germline V gene, CDR1 is MNHEY and CDR2 is SVGAGI. The CDR3 is made up of 15 amino acids.

The rearrangement uses TRBV4-2 and TRBJ2-2, with 15 bases lining up with TRBD2. The CDR3 contains 18 residues. Germline trimming cut 8 bases from V and 6 bases from J; bases unmatched to any gene: 13. CDR1 and CDR2 from the germline V gene are LGHNA and YNFKEQ. For the CDR3, the DNA is TGTGCCAGCGGAACCCTGGGACTAGCGGGAGGAAGGGCCGGGGAGCTGTTTTTT. Translating gives CASGTLGLAGGRAGELFF.

The chain has TRBV7-2 and TRBJ1-5, with D uncertain. The CDR3 runs 15 residues. Germline CDR1 SGHTA, CDR2 FQGNSA. Trimming pared 3 bases from V and 2 bases from J, leaving 11 bases between. Written as DNA, the CDR3 is TGTGCCAGCAGCTTTTGTTTTCGTTGCAATCAGCCCCAGCATTTT. Amino acid sequence: CASSFCFRCNQPQHF. Supplemented by reference TRBV7-2 and TRBJ1-5, the full variable domain reads GAGVSQSPSNKVTEKGKDVELRCDPISGHTALYWYRQSLGQGLEFLIYFQGNSAPDKSGLPSDRFSAERTGGSVSTLTIQRTQQEDSAVYLCASSFCFRCNQPQHFGDGTRLSIL.

The rearrangement links TRBV24-1 to TRBJ2-3, with 7 bases identical to TRBD1. CDR3 length equals 13 residues. The germline CDR1 and CDR2 sequences are KGHDR and SFDVKD. The trim removed 10 bases at V and 0 bases at J, leaving 3 bases unmatched. The CDR3 protein is CATGQASTDTQYF. The DNA for the CDR3 is TGTGCCACTGGACAGGCGAGCACAGATACGCAGTATTTT.

The V and J genes are TRBV6-1 and TRBJ2-4, with D perhaps matching TRBD2 (6 bases). CDR3 size: 18 residues. The germline V gene has CDR1 MNHNS and CDR2 SASEGT. V was shortened by 0 bases and J by 3 bases, with 18 bases between the two germline ends. In DNA form, the CDR3 reads TGTGCCAGCAGTGAAGCAACGGCCGCTCGGAGGGGCAAAAACATTCAGTACTTC. Translation gives CASSEATAARRGKNIQYF.

J is TRBJ2-2 and V is TRBV6-5; D remains unclear. This CDR3 has 14 residues. Trimming stripped 6 bases from V and 0 bases from J, with 8 bases between. The germline gives CDR1 MNHEY, CDR2 SVGAGI. CDR3 nucleotides: TGTGCCAGCAGCCCGACATCGAACACCGGGGAGCTGTTTTTT. Translation: CASSPTSNTGELFF.

The rearrangement uses TRBV7-2 and TRBJ2-7, with TRBD1 matching 12 bases. Germline trimming cut 5 bases from V and 4 bases from J; bases unmatched to any gene: 3. Per germline, CDR1 SGHTA and CDR2 FQGNSA. This CDR3 spans 14 amino acids. CDR3 sequence (DNA): TGTGCCAGCAGCCTGGGACAGGGGGCTTACGAGCAGTACTTC. Its translation: CASSLGQGAYEQYF. Combining the CDR3 with reference TRBV7-2 and TRBJ2-7 gives the whole variable domain GAGVSQSPSNKVTEKGKDVELRCDPISGHTALYWYRQSLGQGLEFLIYFQGNSAPDKSGLPSDRFSAERTGGSVSTLTIQRTQQEDSAVYLCASSLGQGAYEQYFGPGTRLTVT.

The gene calls are TRBV29-1 and TRBJ1-2; weak D call: TRBD1 (5 bases). The CDR3 spans 15 residues. V was shortened by 1 base and J by 4 bases, with 16 bases between the two germline ends. Per the germline V gene, CDR1 is SQVTM and CDR2 is ANQGSEA. The CDR3 DNA reads TGCAGCGTTGAAGTCGGGGGGAACTACGGCTATGGCTACACCTTC. As protein: CSVEVGGNYGYGYTF. The full variable domain, rest sourced from reference TRBV29-1 and TRBJ1-2, is SAVISQKPSRDICQRGTSLTIQCQVDSQVTMMFWYRQQPGQSLTLIATANQGSEATYESGFVIDKFPISRPNLTFSTLTVSNMSPEDSSIYLCSVEVGGNYGYGYTFGSGTRLTVV.

The rearrangement links TRBV3-1 (or the pseudogene TRBV3-2) to TRBJ2-5; 9 bases are a match to TRBD2. The CDR3 is 17 amino acids. V was pared by 0 bases and J by 0 bases, with 5 bases of the junction left unmatched. CDR1 and CDR2 (germline): LGHDT, YNNKEL (reference sequence). DNA for the CDR3: TGTGCCAGCAGCCAAGAGCGGGCTAGCGGGGACCAAGAGACCCAGTACTTC. It codes for CASSQERASGDQETQYF.

The V gene is TRBV5-1, the J gene TRBJ1-1; 8 positions match TRBD1. The CDR3 consists of 15 residues. CDR1 and CDR2 from the germline V gene are SGHRS and YFSETQ. With V trimmed by 4 bases and J by 4 bases, 9 bases remained unmatched. CDR3 DNA sequence: TGCGCCAGCAGCACACGGACCGGGACAGGCACTGAAGCTTTCTTT. This codes for CASSTRTGTGTEAFF. Using reference TRBV5-1 and TRBJ1-1 for the parts outside the CDR3, the full variable domain is KAGVTQTPRYLIKTRGQQVTLSCSPISGHRSVSWYQQTPGQGLQFLFEYFSETQRNKGNFPGRFSGRQFSNSRSEMNVSTLELGDSALYLCASSTRTGTGTEAFFGQGTRLTVV.